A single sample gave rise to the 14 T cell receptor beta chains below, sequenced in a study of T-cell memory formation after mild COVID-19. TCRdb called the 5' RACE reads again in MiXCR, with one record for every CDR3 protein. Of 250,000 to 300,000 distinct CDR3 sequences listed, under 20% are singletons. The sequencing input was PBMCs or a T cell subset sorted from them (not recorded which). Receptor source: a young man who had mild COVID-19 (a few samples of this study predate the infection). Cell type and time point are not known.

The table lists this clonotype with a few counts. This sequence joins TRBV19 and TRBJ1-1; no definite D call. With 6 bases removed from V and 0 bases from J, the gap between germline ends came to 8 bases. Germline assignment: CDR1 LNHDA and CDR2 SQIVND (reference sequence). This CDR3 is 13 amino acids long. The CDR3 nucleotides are TGTGCCAGTAGACAACACATGAACACTGAAGCTTTCTTT. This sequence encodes CASRQHMNTEAFF.

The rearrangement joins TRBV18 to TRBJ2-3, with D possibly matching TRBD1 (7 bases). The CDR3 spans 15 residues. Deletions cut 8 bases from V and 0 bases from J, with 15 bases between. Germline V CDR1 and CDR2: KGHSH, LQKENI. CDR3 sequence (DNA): TGTGCCAGCACCGCAGGGGGGCTAAGCACAGATACGCAGTATTTT. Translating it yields CASTAGGLSTDTQYF. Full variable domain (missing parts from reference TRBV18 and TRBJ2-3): NAGVMQNPRHLVRRRGQEARLRCSPMKGHSHVYWYRQLPEEGLKFMVYLQKENIIDESGMPKERFSAEFPKEGPSILRIQQVVRGDSAAYFCASTAGGLSTDTQYFGPGTRLTVL.

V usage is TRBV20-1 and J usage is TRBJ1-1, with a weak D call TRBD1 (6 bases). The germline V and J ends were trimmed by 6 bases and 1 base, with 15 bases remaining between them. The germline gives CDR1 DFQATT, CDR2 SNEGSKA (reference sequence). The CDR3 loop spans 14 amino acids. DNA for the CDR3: TGCAGTGCGGTGACGGGGGCTTCGAACACTGAAGCTTTCTTT. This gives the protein CSAVTGASNTEAFF.

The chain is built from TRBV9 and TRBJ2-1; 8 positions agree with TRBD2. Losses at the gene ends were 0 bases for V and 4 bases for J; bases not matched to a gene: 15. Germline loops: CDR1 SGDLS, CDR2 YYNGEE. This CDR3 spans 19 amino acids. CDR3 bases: TGTGCCAGCAGCGTAGTTCAAGCGGGGGCTTCCACCAGATACAATGAGCAGTTCTTC. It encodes CASSVVQAGASTRYNEQFF.

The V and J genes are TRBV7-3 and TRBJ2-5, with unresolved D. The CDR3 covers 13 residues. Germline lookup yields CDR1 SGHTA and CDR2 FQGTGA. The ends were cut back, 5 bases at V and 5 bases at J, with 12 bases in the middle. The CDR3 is CASSVYVGETQYF. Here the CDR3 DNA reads TGTGCCAGCAGCGTGTACGTGGGGGAGACCCAGTACTTC.

CDR3 sequence: CASSLDGARGILRGYTF. In DNA form, the CDR3 reads TGTGCCAGCAGCTTAGATGGGGCCAGGGGGATCCTCAGAGGCTACACCTTC. V and J are TRBV7-2 and TRBJ1-2, with 7 bases fitting TRBD1. This CDR3 is built from 17 residues. V was pared by 1 base and J by 8 bases, with 16 bases of the junction left unmatched. Germline CDR1 SGHTA, CDR2 FQGNSA.

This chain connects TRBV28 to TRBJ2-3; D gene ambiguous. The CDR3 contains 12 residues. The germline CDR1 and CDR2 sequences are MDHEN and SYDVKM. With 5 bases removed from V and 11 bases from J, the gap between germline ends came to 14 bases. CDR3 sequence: CASSLTQSLQYF. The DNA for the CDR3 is TGTGCCAGCAGTCTGACCCAAAGTCTGCAGTATTTT.

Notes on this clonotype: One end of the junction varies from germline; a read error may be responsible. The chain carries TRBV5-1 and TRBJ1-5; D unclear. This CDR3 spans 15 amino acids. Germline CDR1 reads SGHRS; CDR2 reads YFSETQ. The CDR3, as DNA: TGCGCCAGCAGCTTGGCGGGCAAGAGCAATCAGCCCCAGCAATTT. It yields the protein CASSLAGKSNQPQQF.

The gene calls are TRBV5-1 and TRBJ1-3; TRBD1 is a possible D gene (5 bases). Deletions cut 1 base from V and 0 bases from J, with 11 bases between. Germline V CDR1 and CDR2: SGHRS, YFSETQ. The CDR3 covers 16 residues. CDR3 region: CASSLNAGSSGNTIYF. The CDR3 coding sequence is TGCGCCAGCAGCTTGAACGCAGGGAGCTCTGGAAACACCATATATTTT.

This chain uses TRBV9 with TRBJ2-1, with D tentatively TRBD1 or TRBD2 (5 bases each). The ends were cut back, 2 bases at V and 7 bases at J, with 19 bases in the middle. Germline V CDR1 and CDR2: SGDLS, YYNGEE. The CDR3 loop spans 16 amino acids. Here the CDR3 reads CASSVRLESWGNEQFF. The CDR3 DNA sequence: TGTGCCAGCAGCGTTCGATTAGAGTCTTGGGGGAATGAGCAGTTCTTC. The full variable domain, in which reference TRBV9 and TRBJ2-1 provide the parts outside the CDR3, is DSGVTQTPKHLITATGQRVTLRCSPRSGDLSVYWYQQSLDQGLQFLIQYYNGEERAKGNILERFSAQQFPDLHSELNLSSLELGDSALYFCASSVRLESWGNEQFFGPGTRLTVL.

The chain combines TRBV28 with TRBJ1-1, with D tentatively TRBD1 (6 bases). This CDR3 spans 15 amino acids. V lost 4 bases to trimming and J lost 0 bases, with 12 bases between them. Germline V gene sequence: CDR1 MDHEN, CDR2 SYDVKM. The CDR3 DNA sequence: TGTGCCAGCAGTTCCCCGGGACACTTGAACACTGAAGCTTTCTTT. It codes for CASSSPGHLNTEAFF.

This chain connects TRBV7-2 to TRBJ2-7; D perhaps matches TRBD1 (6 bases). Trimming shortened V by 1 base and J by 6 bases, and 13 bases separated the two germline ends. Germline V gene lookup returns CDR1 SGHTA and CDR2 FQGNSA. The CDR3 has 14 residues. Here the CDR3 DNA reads TGTGCCAGCAGCTTAGGGCAGGGGTTTGCCGAGCAGTACGTC. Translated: CASSLGQGFAEQYV.

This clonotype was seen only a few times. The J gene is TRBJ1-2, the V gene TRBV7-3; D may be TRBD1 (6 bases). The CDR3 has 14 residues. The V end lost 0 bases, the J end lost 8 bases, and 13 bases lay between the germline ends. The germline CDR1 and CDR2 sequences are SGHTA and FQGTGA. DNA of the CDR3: TGTGCCAGCAGCTTAACGGGGCCAGGGGAAGGCTACACCTTC. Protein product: CASSLTGPGEGYTF.

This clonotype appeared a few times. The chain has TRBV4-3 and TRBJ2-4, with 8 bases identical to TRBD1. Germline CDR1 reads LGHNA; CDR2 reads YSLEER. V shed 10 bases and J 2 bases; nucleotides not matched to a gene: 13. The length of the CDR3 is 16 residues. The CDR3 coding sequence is TGCGCCACCCACAATGACAGGGGCAGATCCAAAAACATTCAGTACTTC. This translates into CATHNDRGRSKNIQYF.